This T cell receptor (beta chain) appears in the sequencing data of a study of CD8+CD57+ T cells in acquired aplastic anemia. The germline V gene has CDR1 LNHDA and CDR2 SQIVND (reference sequence). CDR3 length: 15 residues. V gave up 7 bases and J gave up 5 bases; unmatched junction bases: 8. General study results and limits: Patients and healthy controls showed no significant CD8+ Simpson's diversity difference.

With respect to this clonotype: Its target is not known.

Before being chosen for sequencing, patients had shown CD8+CD57+ cell expansion by flow cytometry. All participating patients were living with severe acquired aplastic anemia. Profiling of TCR beta VDJ combinations and CDR3 sequences used genomic DNA as template. A single record per CDR3 protein comes from TCRdb applying MiXCR to the reads. The table has 180,000 or so distinct CDR3 sequences, nearly 65% seen once; the top ten hold roughly 43%. What was sequenced was sorted CD4+, CD8+, or CD8+CD57+ T cells (not recorded which) from PBMCs. The receptor comes from a human donor with aplastic anemia. J is TRBJ1-1 and V is TRBV19, with 12 bases that match TRBD1. The CDR3 DNA reads TGTGCCAGTATGGGGGACAGGGGGCGCCGGACTGAAGCTTTCTTT. As protein: CASMGDRGRRTEAFF. Filled out from reference TRBV19 and TRBJ1-1, the complete variable domain reads DGGITQSPKYLFRKEGQNVTLSCEQNLNHDAMYWYRQDPGQGLRLIYYSQIVNDFQKGDIAEGYSVSREKKESFPLTVTSAQKNPTAFYLCASMGDRGRRTEAFFGQGTRLTVV.